The 24 T cell receptor beta chains below all came from one sample that was sequenced in a study of cytomegalovirus exposure and HLA in healthy donors. The primer mix had 60 Vbeta and 13 Jbeta primers. The repertoire was sequenced with immunoSEQ multiplex PCR; TCRdb's copy has only in-frame clones and lacks some. The data show about 98,000 clones, roughly 81% seen once. The sample consisted of PBMCs. All receptors derive from a man in his forties or fifties in good health and CMV-seronegative.

The V gene is TRBV27, the J gene TRBJ1-3; 9 bases map to TRBD1. This CDR3 is 16 amino acids long. The germline V gene encodes CDR1 MNHEY and CDR2 SMNVEV (reference sequence). With V trimmed by 6 bases and J by 1 base, 7 bases remained unmatched. CDR3 loop: CASSRTGGASGNTIYF. CDR3 in DNA: TGTGCCAGCAGCCGAACAGGGGGCGCATCTGGAAACACCATATATTTT.

This clone was picked up a small number of times. The rearrangement links TRBV9 to TRBJ2-3; 7 bases match TRBD2. With V trimmed by 4 bases and J by 9 bases, 11 bases remained unmatched. The CDR3 consists of 14 residues. In germline, CDR1 is SGDLS, CDR2 YYNGEE. The CDR3 region is CASSPPSLGGTQYF. DNA for the CDR3: TGTGCCAGCAGCCCCCCGTCGCTGGGAGGGACGCAGTATTTT. Based on the CDR3 plus reference TRBV9 and TRBJ2-3, the full variable domain is DSGVTQTPKHLITATGQRVTLRCSPRSGDLSVYWYQQSLDQGLQFLIQYYNGEERAKGNILERFSAQQFPDLHSELNLSSLELGDSALYFCASSPPSLGGTQYFGPGTRLTVL.

The rearrangement uses TRBV4-1 and TRBJ2-7; TRBD1 might be the D (5 bases). The V gene's germline CDR1 is MGHRA and CDR2 YSYEKL. The V gene lost 4 bases and the J gene lost 0 bases, with 13 bases spanning the gap. This CDR3 is built from 15 residues. DNA for the CDR3: TGCGCCAGCAGCCCCATCTTGACAGTCTCCTACGAGCAGTACTTC. Translated: CASSPILTVSYEQYF.

This chain joins TRBV11-2 and TRBJ1-2; D is perhaps TRBD1 (5 bases). Germline CDR1 reads SGHAT; CDR2 reads FQNNGV. The CDR3 has 12 residues. V was pared by 6 bases and J by 7 bases, with 12 bases between. The CDR3: CASSRGEAGYTF. The CDR3, as DNA: TGTGCCAGCAGTAGAGGGGAGGCTGGCTACACCTTC.

The DNA for the CDR3 is TGTGCCAGCAGCCGACAGGGGGCAGGTCCCTACGAGCAGTACTTC. Translated, it gives CASSRQGAGPYEQYF. The V and J genes are TRBV5-4 and TRBJ2-5, with 10 bases identical to TRBD1. Gene TRBJ2-7 matches the end of the DNA better, so the J call may be wrong. The CDR3 is 15 amino acids. Germline CDR1 reads SGHNT; CDR2 reads YYREEE (reference sequence).

The chain uses TRBV7-3 and TRBJ2-3; TRBD2 matches at 16 bases. Germline V gene sequence: CDR1 SGHTA, CDR2 FQGTGA. This CDR3 spans 19 amino acids. Trimming cost V 1 base and J 1 base; bases outside gene matches: 5. CDR3 bases: TGTGCCAGCAGCTTAATGGGACTAGCGGGGGGGAGACGCACAGATACGCAGTATTTT. This codes for CASSLMGLAGGRRTDTQYF.

The chain has TRBV19 and TRBJ1-1; tentatively, D is TRBD1 (5 bases). The germline V and J ends were trimmed by 8 bases and 0 bases, with 7 bases remaining between them. Germline lookup yields CDR1 LNHDA and CDR2 SQIVND (reference sequence). CDR3 length: 12 amino acids. The CDR3 is CASRQLNTEAFF. Written as DNA, the CDR3 is TGTGCCAGTCGACAGTTGAACACTGAAGCTTTCTTT.

The chain has TRBV5-1 and TRBJ1-2, with D hard to call. Trimming stripped 4 bases from V and 8 bases from J, with 15 bases between. Germline loops: CDR1 SGHRS, CDR2 YFSETQ. The CDR3 totals 13 residues. CDR3 in amino acids: CASSPPGNLGYTF. CDR3 coding DNA: TGCGCCAGCAGCCCGCCGGGAAACTTAGGCTACACCTTC.

The genes are TRBV7-3 and TRBJ2-2; 10 bases map to TRBD1. V lost 5 bases, J lost 7 bases, and 7 bases stayed unmatched. Germline V gives CDR1 SGHTA, CDR2 FQGTGA. This CDR3 is built from 15 residues. CDR3 residues: CASSQDRGKNGELFF. CDR3 sequence (DNA): TGTGCCAGCAGCCAGGACAGGGGGAAGAACGGGGAGCTGTTTTTT.

The rearrangement links TRBV7-2 to TRBJ2-7; no definite D call. V was cut by 2 bases and J by 3 bases, with 2 bases left in between. The CDR3 has 11 residues. Germline lookup yields CDR1 SGHTA and CDR2 FQGNSA. CDR3 sequence: CASSLYYEQYF. In DNA form, the CDR3 reads TGTGCCAGCAGCTTATACTACGAGCAGTACTTC.

V gene TRBV4-1 combines with J gene TRBJ2-3; 10 bases map to TRBD2. V lost 5 bases, J lost 2 bases, and 7 bases stayed unmatched. Germline values: CDR1 MGHRA, CDR2 YSYEKL. The CDR3 totals 16 residues. The CDR3 spells CASSLSGGGYTDTQYF. DNA of the CDR3: TGCGCCAGCAGCTTGAGCGGGGGGGGATACACAGATACGCAGTATTTT.

The rearrangement links TRBV18 to TRBJ2-4; D unresolved. This CDR3 spans 13 amino acids. V lost 3 bases to trimming and J lost 0 bases, with 3 bases between them. Germline CDR1 KGHSH, CDR2 LQKENI. This chain's CDR3 is CASSPLAKNIQYF. CDR3 in DNA: TGTGCCAGCTCACCCCTAGCCAAAAACATTCAGTACTTC.

The rearrangement uses TRBV5-1 and TRBJ2-3, with D unclear. V was clipped by 5 bases and J by 3 bases, with 10 bases between them. The CDR3 covers 13 residues. In germline, CDR1 is SGHRS, CDR2 YFSETQ. CDR3 sequence reads: CASSHALTDTQYF. In DNA form, the CDR3 reads TGCGCCAGCAGTCATGCGTTGACAGATACGCAGTATTTT.

The rearrangement uses TRBV28 and TRBJ1-6; 9 positions match TRBD1. Germline CDR1 reads MDHEN; CDR2 reads SYDVKM. The CDR3 runs to 14 residues. The V gene end was trimmed by 11 bases and the J gene end by 9 bases; junction bases not matched to a gene: 11. This chain's CDR3 is CAGTRTGVGSPLHF. The CDR3 DNA reads TGTGCCGGCACAAGGACAGGGGTAGGTTCACCCCTCCACTTT.

The chain carries TRBV5-6 and TRBJ1-2, with 10 bases that match TRBD1. V lost 4 bases, J lost 7 bases, and 7 bases stayed unmatched. This CDR3 is 14 amino acids long. Germline CDR1 and CDR2: SGHDT and YYEEEE. The CDR3 DNA reads as TGTGCCAGCAGCGCCGACAGGGGGCTGATTGGCTACACCTTC. This encodes CASSADRGLIGYTF.

The chain uses TRBV7-2 and TRBJ2-2, with D maybe TRBD2 (6 bases). Germline CDR1 reads SGHTA; CDR2 reads FQGNSA. V shed 0 bases and J shed 7 bases, with 15 bases lying between them. The CDR3 is 16 residues long. The CDR3 region has the DNA TGTGCCAGCAGCTTAGCGGCTAGCGAGGTTCACGGGGAGCTGTTTTTT. Amino acid sequence: CASSLAASEVHGELFF.

This chain joins TRBV5-1 and TRBJ1-6, with TRBD1 matching over 8 bases. Trimming cost V 0 bases and J 9 bases; bases outside gene matches: 2. The CDR3 is made up of 14 amino acids. CDR1 and CDR2 from the germline V gene are SGHRS and YFSETQ. The CDR3 DNA reads TGCGCCAGCAGCTTGGGACAGGGGCGTTCACCCCTCCACTTT. Its translation is CASSLGQGRSPLHF.

This chain connects TRBV6-1 to TRBJ2-7; weak D call: TRBD2 (6 bases). Germline V gives CDR1 MNHNS, CDR2 SASEGT. This CDR3 is built from 14 residues. V was pared by 7 bases and J by 0 bases, with 13 bases between. The CDR3 here is CASNVLAASYEQYF. CDR3 sequence (DNA): TGTGCCAGCAATGTTTTAGCGGCCTCCTACGAGCAGTACTTC.

This clone was detected once. The gene calls are TRBV7-9 and TRBJ1-1; 8 bases align to TRBD1. The V and J ends lost 8 bases and 1 base, in that order; junction bases with no gene match: 0. The V gene's germline CDR1 is SEHNR and CDR2 FQNEAQ (reference sequence). The CDR3 sequence is 12 residues long. DNA of the CDR3: TGTGCCAGCGGGACAGGGAACACTGAAGCTTTCTTT. Amino acids: CASGTGNTEAFF.

The V call is TRBV14, the J call TRBJ2-7, with D unclear. Trimming shortened V by 0 bases and J by 2 bases, and 11 bases separated the two germline ends. CDR1 is SGHDN, CDR2 FVKESK, per germline. This CDR3 is 15 amino acids long. The CDR3, as DNA: TGTGCCAGCAGCCAAGATATATCCAGGCCCTACGAGCAGTACTTC. Protein product: CASSQDISRPYEQYF.

The table lists this clone with a few counts. The CDR3 loop is CASSLTTDTQYF. The CDR3 DNA is TGTGCCAGCTCACTCACAACAGATACGCAGTATTTT. This rearrangement joins TRBV18 to TRBJ2-3; D gene ambiguous. The CDR3 totals 12 residues. The germline CDR1 and CDR2 sequences are KGHSH and LQKENI. V lost 4 bases and J lost 3, with 5 bases in between. The full variable domain, rest sourced from reference TRBV18 and TRBJ2-3, is NAGVMQNPRHLVRRRGQEARLRCSPMKGHSHVYWYRQLPEEGLKFMVYLQKENIIDESGMPKERFSAEFPKEGPSILRIQQVVRGDSAAYFCASSLTTDTQYFGPGTRLTVL.

The chain is built from TRBV21-1 and TRBJ1-2; TRBD1, the D gene given by the table, was not confirmed from the DNA. TRBV21-1 is given as a pseudogene. The CDR3 spans 17 residues. The CDR3 here is CASSKECWDRVDYGYTF. The DNA of the CDR3 is TGTGCCAGCAGCAAAGAGTGTTGGGACAGGGTCGACTATGGCTACACCTTC.

This clone was counted between two and nine times. The genes are TRBV11-2 and TRBJ2-3, with 8 bases aligning to TRBD2. V was clipped by 1 base and J by 1 base; unmatched bases: 7. CDR1 SGHAT and CDR2 FQNNGV come from the germline V gene. The CDR3 has 17 residues. For the CDR3, the DNA is TGTGCCAGCAGCTTAGGGCGAGGTAGCGGGGGCACAGATACGCAGTATTTT. Its protein product is CASSLGRGSGGTDTQYF.

This clone was found a few times. This sequence joins TRBV4-3 and TRBJ1-1, with D perhaps TRBD1 (6 bases). The CDR3 runs 15 residues. Germline values: CDR1 LGHNA, CDR2 YSLEER. The V and J ends lost 3 bases and 5 bases respectively, with 16 bases between them. The CDR3 protein is CASSQQAPGETEAFF. CDR3 nucleotide sequence: TGCGCCAGCAGCCAGCAAGCACCAGGGGAAACTGAAGCTTTCTTT.